The clone carrying this T cell receptor beta chain was counted a single time. The data stem from a study of T cells after posttransplantation cyclophosphamide. From germline, CDR1 is SEHNR and CDR2 FQNEAQ (reference sequence). Trimming shortened V by 2 bases and J by 3 bases, and 10 bases separated the two germline ends. CDR3 length equals 15 residues. Produced via immunoSEQ multiplex PCR; TCRdb's table is partial and in-frame only. Of approximately 15,000 clones listed, about 83% are singletons. The chain joins TRBV7-9 to TRBJ2-2; D might be TRBD2 (6 bases). Sequenced sample: memory CD4+ T cells sorted from PBMCs. The sequence came from a man aged 45-65 years in good health, CMV-negative, and a related stem cell transplant donor. The CDR3 is CASSLSAGYTGELFF. The CDR3 region has the DNA TGTGCCAGCAGCTTATCCGCGGGGTACACCGGGGAGCTGTTTTTT. Supplemented by reference TRBV7-9 and TRBJ2-2, the full variable domain reads DTGVSQNPRHKITKRGQNVTFRCDPISEHNRLYWYRQTLGQGPEFLTYFQNEAQLEKSRLLSDRFSAERPKGSFSTLEIQRTEQGDSAMYLCASSLSAGYTGELFFGEGSRLTVL.